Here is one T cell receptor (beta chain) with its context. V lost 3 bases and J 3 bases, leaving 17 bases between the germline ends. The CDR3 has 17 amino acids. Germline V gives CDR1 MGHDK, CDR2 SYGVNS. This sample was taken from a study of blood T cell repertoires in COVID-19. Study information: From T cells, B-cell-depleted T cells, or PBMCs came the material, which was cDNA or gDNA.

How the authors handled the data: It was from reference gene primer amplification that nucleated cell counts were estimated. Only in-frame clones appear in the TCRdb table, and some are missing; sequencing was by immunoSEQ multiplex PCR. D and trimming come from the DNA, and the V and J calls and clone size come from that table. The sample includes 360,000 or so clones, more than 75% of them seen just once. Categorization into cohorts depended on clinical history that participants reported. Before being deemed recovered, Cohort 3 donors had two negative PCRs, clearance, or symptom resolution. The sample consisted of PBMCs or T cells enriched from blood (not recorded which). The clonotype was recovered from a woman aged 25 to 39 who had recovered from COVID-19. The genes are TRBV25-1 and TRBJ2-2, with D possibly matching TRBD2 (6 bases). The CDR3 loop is CASSDGRFGGDTGELFF. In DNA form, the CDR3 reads TGTGCCAGCAGTGATGGGAGGTTCGGGGGAGACACCGGGGAGCTGTTTTTT.